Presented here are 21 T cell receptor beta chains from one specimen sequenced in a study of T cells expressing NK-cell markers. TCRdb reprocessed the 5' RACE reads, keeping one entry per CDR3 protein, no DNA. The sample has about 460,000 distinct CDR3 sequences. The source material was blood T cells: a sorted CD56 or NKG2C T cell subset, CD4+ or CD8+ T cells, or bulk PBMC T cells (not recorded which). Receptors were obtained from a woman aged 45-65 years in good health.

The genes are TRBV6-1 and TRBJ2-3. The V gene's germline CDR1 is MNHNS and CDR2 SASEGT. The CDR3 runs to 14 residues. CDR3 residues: CASSEIVSTDTQYF.

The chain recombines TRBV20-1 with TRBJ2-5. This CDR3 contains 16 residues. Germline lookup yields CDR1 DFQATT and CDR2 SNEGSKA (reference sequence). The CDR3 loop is CSARVLLAATQETQYF.

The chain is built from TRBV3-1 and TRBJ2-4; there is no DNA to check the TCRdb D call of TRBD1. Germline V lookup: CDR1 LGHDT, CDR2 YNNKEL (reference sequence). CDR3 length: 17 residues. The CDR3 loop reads CASSQRSAWGAKNIQYF. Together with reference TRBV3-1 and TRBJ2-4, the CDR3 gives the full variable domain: DTAVSQTPKYLVTQMGNDKSIKCEQNLGHDTMYWYKQDSKKFLKIMFSYNNKELIINETVPNRFSPKSPDKAHLNLHINSLELGDSAVYFCASSQRSAWGAKNIQYFGAGTRLSVL.

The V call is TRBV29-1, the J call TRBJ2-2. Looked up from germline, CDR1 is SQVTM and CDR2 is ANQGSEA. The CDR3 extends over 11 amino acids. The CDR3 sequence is CSVASLEGLFF.

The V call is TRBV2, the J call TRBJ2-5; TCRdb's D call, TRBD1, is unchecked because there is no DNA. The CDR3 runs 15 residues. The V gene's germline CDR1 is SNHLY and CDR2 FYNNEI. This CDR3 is CASTSRGGFGETQYF. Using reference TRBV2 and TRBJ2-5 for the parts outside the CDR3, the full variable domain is EPEVTQTPSHQVTQMGQEVILRCVPISNHLYFYWYRQILGQKVEFLVSFYNNEISEKSEIFDDQFSVERPDGSNFTLKIRSTKLEDSAMYFCASTSRGGFGETQYFGPGTRLLVL.

The CDR3 loop is CSARDSRGGSYQETQYF. The chain uses TRBV20-1 and TRBJ2-5; TCRdb outputs TRBD1, but without DNA this stays unchecked. Germline lookup yields CDR1 DFQATT and CDR2 SNEGSKA (reference sequence). This CDR3 comprises 17 residues.

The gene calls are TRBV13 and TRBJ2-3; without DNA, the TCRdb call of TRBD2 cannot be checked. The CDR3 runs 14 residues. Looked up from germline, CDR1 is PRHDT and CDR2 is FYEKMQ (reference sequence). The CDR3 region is CASAREGRRDTQYF. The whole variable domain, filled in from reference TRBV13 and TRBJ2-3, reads AAGVIQSPRHLIKEKRETATLKCYPIPRHDTVYWYQQGPGQDPQFLISFYEKMQSDKGSIPDRFSAQQFSDYHSELNMSSLELGDSALYFCASAREGRRDTQYFGPGTRLTVL.

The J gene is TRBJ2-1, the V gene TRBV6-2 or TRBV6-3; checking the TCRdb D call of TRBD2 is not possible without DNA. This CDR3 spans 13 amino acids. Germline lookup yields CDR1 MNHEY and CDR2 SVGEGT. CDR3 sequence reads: CASSEGGYNEQFF.

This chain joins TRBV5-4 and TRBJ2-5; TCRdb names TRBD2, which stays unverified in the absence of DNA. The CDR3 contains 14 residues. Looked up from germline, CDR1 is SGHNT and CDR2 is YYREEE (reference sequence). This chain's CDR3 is CASSLPDRQETQYF.

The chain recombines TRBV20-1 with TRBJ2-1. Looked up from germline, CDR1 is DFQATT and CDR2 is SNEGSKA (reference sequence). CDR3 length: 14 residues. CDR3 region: CSARISASYNEQFF.

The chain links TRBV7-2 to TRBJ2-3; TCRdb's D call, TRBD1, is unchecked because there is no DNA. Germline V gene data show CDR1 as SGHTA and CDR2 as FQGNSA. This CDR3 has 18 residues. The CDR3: CASSPGPRGSMGADTQYF.

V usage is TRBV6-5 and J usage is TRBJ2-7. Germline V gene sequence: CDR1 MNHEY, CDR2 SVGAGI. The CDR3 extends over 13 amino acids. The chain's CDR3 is CASSSQGLYEQYF.

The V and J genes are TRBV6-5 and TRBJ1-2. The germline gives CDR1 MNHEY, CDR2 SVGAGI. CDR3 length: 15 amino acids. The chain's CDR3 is CASSSIGSYKKGYTF.

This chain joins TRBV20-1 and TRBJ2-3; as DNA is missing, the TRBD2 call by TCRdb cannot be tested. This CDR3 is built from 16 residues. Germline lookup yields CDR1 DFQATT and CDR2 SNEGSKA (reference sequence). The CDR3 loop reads CSASSLSSGRSDTQYF.

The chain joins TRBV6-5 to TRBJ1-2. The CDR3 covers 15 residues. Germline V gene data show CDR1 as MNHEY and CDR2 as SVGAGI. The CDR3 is CASSRGIRNNYGYTF.

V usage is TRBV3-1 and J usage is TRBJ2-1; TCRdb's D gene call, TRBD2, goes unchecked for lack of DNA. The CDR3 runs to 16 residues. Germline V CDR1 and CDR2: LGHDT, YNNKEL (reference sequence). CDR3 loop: CASSQPGPLAGDEQFF.

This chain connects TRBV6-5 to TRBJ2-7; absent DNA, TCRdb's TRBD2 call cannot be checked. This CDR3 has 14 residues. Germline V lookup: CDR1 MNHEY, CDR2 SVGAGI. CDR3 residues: CASGFGGGPPEQYF.

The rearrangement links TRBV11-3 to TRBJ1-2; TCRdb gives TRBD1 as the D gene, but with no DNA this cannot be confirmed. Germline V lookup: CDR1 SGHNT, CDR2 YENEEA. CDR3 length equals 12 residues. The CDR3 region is CASSSGQGAGTF.

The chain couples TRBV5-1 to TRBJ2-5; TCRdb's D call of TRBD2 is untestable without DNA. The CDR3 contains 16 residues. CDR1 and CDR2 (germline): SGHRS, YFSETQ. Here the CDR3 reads CASSPGGSWGDETQYF.

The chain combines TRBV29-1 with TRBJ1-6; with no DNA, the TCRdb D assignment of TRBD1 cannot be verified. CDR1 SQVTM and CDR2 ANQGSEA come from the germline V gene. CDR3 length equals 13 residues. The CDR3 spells CSVVGQPNSPLHF.

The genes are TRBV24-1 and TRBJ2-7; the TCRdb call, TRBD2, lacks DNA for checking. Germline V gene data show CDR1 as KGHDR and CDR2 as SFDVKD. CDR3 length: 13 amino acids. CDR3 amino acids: CATSQRVAYEQYF.